Following are 22 T cell receptor beta chains from one sample sequenced in a study of cytomegalovirus exposure and HLA in healthy donors. The PCR made use of 60 Vbeta and 13 Jbeta primers. Sequenced by immunoSEQ multiplex PCR; TCRdb stores in-frame clones only, minus some. This sample has roughly 97,000 clones, with about three quarters found just once. Sequencing was performed on PBMCs. These receptors all stem from a man aged 60-69 years in good health and CMV-seropositive.

The chain combines TRBV14 with TRBJ2-1, with D perhaps TRBD2 (5 bases). Germline V gene data show CDR1 as SGHDN and CDR2 as FVKESK. Deletions cut 4 bases from V and 6 bases from J, with 16 bases between. The CDR3 extends over 15 amino acids. CDR3: CASSPFRTGVNEQFF. The CDR3 DNA sequence: TGTGCCAGCAGCCCTTTCCGGACTGGGGTCAATGAGCAGTTCTTC.

This clone was counted a few times. The rearrangement uses TRBV15 and TRBJ2-5, with unresolved D. The CDR3 loop spans 12 amino acids. V dropped 0 bases and J dropped 5 bases, with 4 bases sitting between them. CDR1 is LNHNV and CDR2 is YYDKDF in the germline V gene (reference sequence). The CDR3 reads CATSRDLETQYF. The CDR3 DNA is TGTGCCACCAGCAGAGATCTCGAGACCCAGTACTTC.

The chain joins TRBV5-1 to TRBJ1-6; 9 bases fit TRBD1. CDR1 SGHRS and CDR2 YFSETQ come from the germline V gene. The CDR3 is 14 residues long. After removal of 4 bases from V and 9 bases from J, the junction contained 5 bases not matched to a gene. Here the CDR3 reads CASSPGQGFSPLHF. Here the CDR3 DNA reads TGCGCCAGCAGCCCGGGACAGGGTTTTTCACCCCTCCACTTT.

About this clone itself: Relative to the germline gene, one junction end is altered; a read error may explain this. The chain uses TRBV28 and TRBJ2-3, with D unclear. The CDR3 sequence is 12 residues long. Germline V lookup: CDR1 MDHEN, CDR2 SYDVKM. CDR3 loop: CASKTSTDTQYF. The DNA of the CDR3 is TGTGCAAGCAAAACAAGCACAGATACGCAGTATTTT.

This clone has just one count. This chain connects TRBV10-3 to TRBJ2-1, with TRBD2 identical over 14 bases. Unmatched junction bases numbered 8, after V lost 4 bases and J lost 9 bases. The CDR3 runs to 16 residues. Germline lookup yields CDR1 ENHRY and CDR2 SYGVKD. The CDR3 is CAISGWGTSGGVEQFF. The CDR3 DNA is TGTGCCATCAGTGGGTGGGGGACTAGCGGGGGAGTTGAGCAGTTCTTC.

The sample holds a few counts of this clone. The chain couples TRBV9 to TRBJ2-7; 9 nucleotides line up with TRBD1. Germline V CDR1 and CDR2: SGDLS, YYNGEE. With V trimmed by 0 bases and J by 5 bases, 3 bases remained unmatched. This CDR3 has 14 amino acids. The CDR3 region is CASSVGTGVDEQYF. CDR3 sequence (DNA): TGTGCCAGCAGCGTAGGGACAGGGGTAGACGAGCAGTACTTC.

The chain is built from TRBV7-7 and TRBJ2-3, with TRBD1 matching over 7 bases. The CDR3 spans 14 residues. CDR1 and CDR2 from the germline V gene are SSHAT and FNYEAQ (reference sequence). With V trimmed by 5 bases and J by 5 bases, 7 bases remained unmatched. CDR3 sequence reads: CASSPGQNQDTQYF. In nucleotides, the CDR3 is TGTGCCAGCAGCCCGGGACAGAACCAAGATACGCAGTATTTT.

V gene TRBV2 combines with J gene TRBJ2-5, with D unresolved. The V and J ends lost 7 bases and 5 bases respectively, with 11 bases between them. This CDR3 has 12 amino acids. Germline V gene lookup returns CDR1 SNHLY and CDR2 FYNNEI. The CDR3 bases are TGTGCCAGCACCATCGGTATGGAGACCCAGTACTTC. Protein product: CASTIGMETQYF.

The rearrangement links TRBV27 to TRBJ2-4, with 7 bases that match TRBD1. V lost 5 bases and J lost 5; bases outside the gene matches: 6. CDR3 size: 14 residues. In germline, CDR1 is MNHEY, CDR2 SMNVEV (reference sequence). The chain's CDR3 is CASSTRTGQNIQYF. In nucleotides, the CDR3 is TGTGCCAGCAGTACACGGACAGGTCAAAACATTCAGTACTTC.

This chain links TRBV25-1 with TRBJ2-7, with 7 positions matching TRBD2. The CDR3 extends over 14 amino acids. Per the germline V gene, CDR1 is MGHDK and CDR2 is SYGVNS. The ends lost 5 bases at V and 3 bases at J; junction bases unmatched: 7. CDR3 sequence (DNA): TGTGCCAGCAGTAAGCCGGGACTATTCTACGAGCAGTACTTC. This sequence encodes CASSKPGLFYEQYF.

V usage is TRBV14 and J usage is TRBJ2-5, with D tentatively TRBD2 (6 bases). The CDR3 spans 13 residues. The V and J ends lost 4 bases and 5 bases respectively, with 11 bases between them. CDR1 is SGHDN and CDR2 is FVKESK in the germline V gene. CDR3 sequence: CASSLSGEETQYF. CDR3 nucleotides: TGTGCCAGCAGCCTATCGGGGGAGGAGACCCAGTACTTC.

This chain uses TRBV10-3 with TRBJ2-1; D might be TRBD2 (5 bases). Germline V gene lookup returns CDR1 ENHRY and CDR2 SYGVKD. The CDR3 totals 15 residues. V was trimmed by 2 bases and J by 8 bases, leaving 16 bases between them. This chain's CDR3 is CAISELTREGDEQFF. CDR3 DNA: TGTGCCATCAGTGAGCTCACTAGGGAAGGAGATGAGCAGTTCTTC.

The chain carries TRBV7-9 and TRBJ1-2, with TRBD1 identical over 10 bases. V shed 3 bases, J shed 3 bases, and the junction held 1 base outside the gene matches. CDR3 length equals 14 residues. Germline CDR1 and CDR2: SEHNR and FQNEAQ (reference sequence). CDR3 nucleotide sequence: TGTGCCAGCAGCTTGGACAGGGGGTACTATGGCTACACCTTC. Translation gives CASSLDRGYYGYTF. The full variable domain, its missing parts supplied by reference TRBV7-9 and TRBJ1-2, is DTGVSQNPRHKITKRGQNVTFRCDPISEHNRLYWYRQTLGQGPEFLTYFQNEAQLEKSRLLSDRFSAERPKGSFSTLEIQRTEQGDSAMYLCASSLDRGYYGYTFGSGTRLTVV.

This clone was detected once. The chain employs TRBV5-4 and TRBJ2-2, with D hard to call. There are 13 residues in the CDR3. The V and J ends lost 3 bases and 1 base respectively, with 4 bases between them. The V gene's germline CDR1 is SGHNT and CDR2 YYREEE (reference sequence). The CDR3 DNA reads as TGTGCCAGCAGCTCCGGGAACACCGGGGAGCTGTTTTTT. It is translated as CASSSGNTGELFF. The full variable domain, in which reference TRBV5-4 and TRBJ2-2 provide the parts outside the CDR3, is ETGVTQSPTHLIKTRGQQVTLRCSSQSGHNTVSWYQQALGQGPQFIFQYYREEENGRGNFPPRFSGLQFPNYSSELNVNALELDDSALYLCASSSGNTGELFFGEGSRLTVL.

The V call is TRBV9, the J call TRBJ1-2, with D possibly matching TRBD1 (6 bases). The CDR3 totals 15 residues. The germline V gene encodes CDR1 SGDLS and CDR2 YYNGEE. Trimming took 1 base from V and 3 from J, leaving 13 bases between them. As DNA, the CDR3 is TGTGCCAGCAGCGTAAGGTTGACAGGACACTATGGCTACACCTTC. Its translation is CASSVRLTGHYGYTF.

Comment on this clone: Other DNA sequences in the same sample also yield this CDR3. The rearrangement joins TRBV7-8 to TRBJ2-7, with D maybe TRBD1 (6 bases). V lost 5 bases to trimming and J lost 1 base, with 9 bases between them. The CDR3 runs 13 residues. Germline values: CDR1 SGHVS, CDR2 FQNEAQ. CDR3 DNA: TGTGCCAGCAGCCTAGACAGGTCCTACGAGCAGTACTTC. Amino acids: CASSLDRSYEQYF.

The V and J genes are TRBV7-2 and TRBJ2-7, with a weak D call TRBD1 (6 bases). Germline CDR1 is SGHTA and CDR2 is FQGNSA. This CDR3 spans 17 amino acids. V lost 4 bases, J lost 2 bases, and 21 bases lay in between. The CDR3 here is CASSYRGGSSGAYEQYF. CDR3 DNA sequence: TGTGCCAGCAGCTACCGGGGCGGGTCCTCAGGGGCCTACGAGCAGTACTTC. Drawing the rest from reference TRBV7-2 and TRBJ2-7, the complete variable domain is GAGVSQSPSNKVTEKGKDVELRCDPISGHTALYWYRQSLGQGLEFLIYFQGNSAPDKSGLPSDRFSAERTGGSVSTLTIQRTQQEDSAVYLCASSYRGGSSGAYEQYFGPGTRLTVT.

This chain uses TRBV27 with TRBJ2-1, with TRBD2 matching over 7 bases. Germline lookup yields CDR1 MNHEY and CDR2 SMNVEV (reference sequence). V was clipped by 7 bases and J by 9 bases; unmatched bases: 9. CDR3 length: 13 amino acids. CDR3 sequence reads: CASTRSGGGEQFF. In DNA form, the CDR3 reads TGTGCCAGCACCAGGTCGGGAGGCGGTGAGCAGTTCTTC.

The CDR3 here is CASSQDGPGKTYEQYF. The CDR3 DNA reads TGCGCCAGCAGCCAAGATGGGCCAGGGAAAACCTACGAGCAGTACTTC. This chain links TRBV4-3 with TRBJ2-7; tentative D call: TRBD1 (5 bases). This CDR3 contains 16 residues. Per germline, CDR1 LGHNA and CDR2 YSLEER. V lost 0 bases to trimming and J lost 2 bases, with 14 bases between them.

The V and J genes are TRBV18 and TRBJ2-1, with TRBD1 identical over 9 bases. Germline V lookup: CDR1 KGHSH, CDR2 LQKENI. V trimming: 3 bases; J trimming: 10 bases; junction bases outside the gene matches: 7. The CDR3 is 14 residues long. CDR3 nucleotide sequence: TGTGCCAGCTCACCTTTGGGACAGGGCGGCGAGCAGTTCTTC. Translation gives CASSPLGQGGEQFF.

The rearrangement uses TRBV20-1 and TRBJ1-6; D not resolved. The CDR3 runs 11 residues. Per germline, CDR1 DFQATT and CDR2 SNEGSKA (reference sequence). V shed 6 bases and J shed 11 bases, with 11 bases lying between them. The CDR3 coding sequence is TGCAGTGCGTTCGAGCTCACACCCCTCCACTTT. As protein: CSAFELTPLHF.

The V gene is TRBV9, the J gene TRBJ1-1; D ambiguous. The CDR3 has 15 residues. V dropped 4 bases and J dropped 1 base, with 14 bases sitting between them. The germline V gene encodes CDR1 SGDLS and CDR2 YYNGEE. This CDR3 reads CASSPRDMPNTEAFF. In DNA form, the CDR3 reads TGTGCCAGCAGCCCCCGCGACATGCCGAACACTGAAGCTTTCTTT.